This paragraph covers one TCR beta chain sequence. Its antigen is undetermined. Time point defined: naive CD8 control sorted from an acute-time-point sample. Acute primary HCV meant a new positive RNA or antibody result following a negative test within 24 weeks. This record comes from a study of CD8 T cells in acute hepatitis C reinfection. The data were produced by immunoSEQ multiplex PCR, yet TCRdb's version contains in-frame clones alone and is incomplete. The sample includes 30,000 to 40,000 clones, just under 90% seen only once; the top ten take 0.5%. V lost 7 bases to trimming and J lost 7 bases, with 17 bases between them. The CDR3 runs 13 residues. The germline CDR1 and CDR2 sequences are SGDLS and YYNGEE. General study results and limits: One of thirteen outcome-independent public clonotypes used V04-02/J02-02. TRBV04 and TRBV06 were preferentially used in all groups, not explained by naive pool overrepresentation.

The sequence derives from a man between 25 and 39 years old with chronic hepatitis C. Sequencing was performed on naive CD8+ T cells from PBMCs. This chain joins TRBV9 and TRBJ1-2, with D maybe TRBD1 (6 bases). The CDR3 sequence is CASSLGAGLGYTF. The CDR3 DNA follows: TGTGCCAGCTCACTGGGGGCAGGTCTTGGCTACACCTTC.